Presented here are 10 T cell receptor beta chains from one specimen sequenced in a study of T cells in Graves' hyperthyroidism and ophthalmopathy. The investigators amplified TCR beta CDR3 regions from RNA transcripts. HTBI primers were used for first-round RT-PCR of the TCR CDR3. One entry per CDR3 protein results from TCRdb running MiXCR on the multiplex PCR reads. The profile shows roughly 240,000 distinct CDR3 sequences, roughly 17% of them singletons. The sequenced sample consisted of blood. The receptors shown here come from a woman aged 18-29 years with Graves' ophthalmopathy.

The sample holds many counts of this clonotype. The V gene is TRBV20-1, the J gene TRBJ2-7; no reliable D call. Trimming pared 5 bases from V and 3 bases from J, leaving 17 bases between. CDR1 is DFQATT, CDR2 SNEGSKA, per germline (reference sequence). The CDR3 is 14 residues long. CDR3 protein: CSASSIPTFYEQYF. CDR3 bases: TGCAGTGCTTCCAGTATCCCCACATTCTACGAGCAGTACTTC.

There are many counts of this clonotype. J is TRBJ1-4 and V is TRBV28; TRBD1 matches 7 bases. J was trimmed by 4 bases and V by 5 bases; bases with no gene match: 4. The CDR3 runs to 14 residues. Germline values: CDR1 MDHEN, CDR2 SYDVKM. CDR3 region: CASSLDRNNEKLFF. CDR3 nucleotides: TGTGCCAGCAGTCTGGACAGGAATAATGAAAAACTGTTTTTT.

The J gene is TRBJ2-7, the V gene TRBV2, with a possible D match to TRBD1 (5 bases). This CDR3 has 14 amino acids. V lost 5 bases and J 2 bases, leaving 13 bases between the germline ends. Germline values: CDR1 SNHLY, CDR2 FYNNEI. The CDR3 DNA reads TGTGCCAGCAGTAAGCAGGGAATAGCCTACGAGCAGTACTTC. Encoded protein: CASSKQGIAYEQYF.

This clonotype has a count of ten or more. This sequence joins TRBV6-2 or TRBV6-3 and TRBJ2-7; 8 positions match TRBD2. Unmatched junction bases numbered 9, after V lost 2 bases and J lost 6 bases. Per the germline V gene, CDR1 is MNHEY and CDR2 is SVGEGT. This CDR3 spans 15 amino acids. The CDR3: CASSYGGSGIPEQYF. In DNA, the CDR3 is TGTGCCAGCAGTTACGGGGGTAGCGGGATACCCGAGCAGTACTTC.

The table lists this clonotype with many counts. The rearrangement joins TRBV6-6 to TRBJ1-2; TRBD1 is a possible D gene (6 bases). Germline values: CDR1 MNHNY, CDR2 SVGAGI (reference sequence). V was pared by 0 bases and J by 7 bases, with 21 bases between. This CDR3 contains 17 residues. CDR3 region: CASSYSSIRTAPRGYTF. The DNA for the CDR3 is TGTGCCAGCAGTTACTCTTCTATCCGGACAGCTCCCCGTGGCTACACCTTC.

This clonotype appeared many times. The chain recombines TRBV29-1 with TRBJ2-7; no definite D call. V lost 4 bases and J lost 4, with 14 bases in between. The CDR3 sequence is 13 residues long. CDR1 is SQVTM, CDR2 ANQGSEA, per germline. CDR3 loop: CSVVGLYSYEQYF. The CDR3, as DNA: TGCAGCGTTGTTGGCCTCTATTCATACGAGCAGTACTTC.

The rearrangement uses TRBV20-1 and TRBJ2-2, with 9 bases lining up with TRBD2. Germline CDR1 and CDR2: DFQATT and SNEGSKA (reference sequence). The J segment lost 0 bases and the V segment lost 5 bases, leaving 4 bases of the junction unmatched. The CDR3 is 15 amino acids. The CDR3 bases are TGCAGTGCTGGGGCGGGAGGGGCGAACACCGGGGAGCTGTTTTTT. Residues: CSAGAGGANTGELFF.

This clonotype was seen ten or more times. The V and J genes are TRBV29-1 and TRBJ2-7, with 7 bases aligning to TRBD1. Trimming cost V 7 bases and J 5 bases; bases outside gene matches: 8. The CDR3 is 12 residues long. Germline V CDR1 and CDR2: SQVTM, ANQGSEA. The CDR3 loop reads CSADLTGDEQYF. In nucleotides, the CDR3 is TGCAGCGCCGATTTAACAGGGGACGAGCAGTACTTC.

For this clonotype: This may come from a read error, since a much larger clone is one base off. The rearrangement links TRBV7-2 to TRBJ1-4; a possible D gene is TRBD1 (5 bases). The CDR3 has 12 amino acids. CDR1 is SGHTA and CDR2 is FQGNSA in the germline V gene. As DNA, the CDR3 is TGTGTCAGCAGCCCCCAGGGTGAAAAACTGTTTTTT. This sequence encodes CVSSPQGEKLFF.

This clonotype was counted a few times. V and J are TRBV19 and TRBJ1-5; tentatively, D is TRBD1 (6 bases). This CDR3 has 15 residues. Germline loops: CDR1 LNHDA, CDR2 SQIVND (reference sequence). Deletions cut 3 bases from V and 0 bases from J, with 9 bases between. The CDR3 bases are TGTGCCAGTAGTATTGGACAGTATAGCAATCAGCCCCAGCATTTT. Its translation is CASSIGQYSNQPQHF.